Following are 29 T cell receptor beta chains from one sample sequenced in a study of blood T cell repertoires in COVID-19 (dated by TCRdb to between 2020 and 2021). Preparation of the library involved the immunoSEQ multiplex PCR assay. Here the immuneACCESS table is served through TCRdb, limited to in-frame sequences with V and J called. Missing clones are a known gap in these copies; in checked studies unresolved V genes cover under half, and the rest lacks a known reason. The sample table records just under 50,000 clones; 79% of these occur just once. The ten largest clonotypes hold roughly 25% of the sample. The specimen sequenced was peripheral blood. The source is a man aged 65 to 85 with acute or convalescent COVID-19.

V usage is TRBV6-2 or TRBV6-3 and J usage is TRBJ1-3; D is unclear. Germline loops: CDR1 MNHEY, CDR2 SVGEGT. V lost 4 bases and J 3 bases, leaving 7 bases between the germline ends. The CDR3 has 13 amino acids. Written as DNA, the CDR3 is TGTGCCAGCAGTTTTTACGGTGGAAACACCATATATTTT. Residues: CASSFYGGNTIYF.

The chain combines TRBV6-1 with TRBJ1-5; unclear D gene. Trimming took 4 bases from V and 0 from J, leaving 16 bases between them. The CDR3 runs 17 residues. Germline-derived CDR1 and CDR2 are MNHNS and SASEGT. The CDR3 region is CASSGAGGSHSNQPQHF. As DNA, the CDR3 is TGTGCCAGCAGTGGGGCGGGCGGGTCTCATAGCAATCAGCCCCAGCATTTT.

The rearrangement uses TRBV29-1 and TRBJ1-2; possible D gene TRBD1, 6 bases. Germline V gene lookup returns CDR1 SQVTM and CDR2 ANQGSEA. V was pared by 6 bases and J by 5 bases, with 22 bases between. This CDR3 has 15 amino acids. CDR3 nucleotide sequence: TGCAGCGTCGCCGGGACACCGAGGACTAGTTATGGCTACACCTTC. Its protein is CSVAGTPRTSYGYTF.

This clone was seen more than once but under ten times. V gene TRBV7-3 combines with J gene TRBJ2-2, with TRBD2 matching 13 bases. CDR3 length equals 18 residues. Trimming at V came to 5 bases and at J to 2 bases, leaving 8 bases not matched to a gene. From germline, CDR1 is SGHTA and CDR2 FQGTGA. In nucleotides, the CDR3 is TGTGCCAGCAGCCAGAGGGGGACTAGCGGGACCAACACCGGGGAGCTGTTTTTT. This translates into CASSQRGTSGTNTGELFF.

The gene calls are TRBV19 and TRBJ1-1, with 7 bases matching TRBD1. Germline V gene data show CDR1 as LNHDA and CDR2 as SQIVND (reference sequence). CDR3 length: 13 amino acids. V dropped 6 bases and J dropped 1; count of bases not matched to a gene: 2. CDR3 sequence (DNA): TGTGCCAGTAGCGGGACAGCGAACACTGAAGCTTTCTTT. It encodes CASSGTANTEAFF.

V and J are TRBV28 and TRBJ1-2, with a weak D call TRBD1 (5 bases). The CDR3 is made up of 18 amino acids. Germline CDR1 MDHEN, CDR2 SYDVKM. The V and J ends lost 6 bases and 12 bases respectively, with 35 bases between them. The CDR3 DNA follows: TGTGCCAGCAGCGTTAACGGTCCCGGACCCGGGACCGTAGGACTAAACACCTTC. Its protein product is CASSVNGPGPGTVGLNTF.

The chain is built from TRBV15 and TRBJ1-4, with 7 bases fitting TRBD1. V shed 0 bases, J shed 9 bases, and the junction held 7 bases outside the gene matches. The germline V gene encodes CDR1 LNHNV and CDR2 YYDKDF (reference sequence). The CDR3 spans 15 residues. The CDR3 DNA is TGTGCCACCAGCAGAGATCTAGGGACAGAGAAAAAACTGTTTTTT. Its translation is CATSRDLGTEKKLFF.

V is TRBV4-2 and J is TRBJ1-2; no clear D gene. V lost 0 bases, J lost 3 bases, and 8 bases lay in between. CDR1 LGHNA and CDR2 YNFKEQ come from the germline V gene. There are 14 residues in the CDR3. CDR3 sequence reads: CASSQDAGYYGYTF. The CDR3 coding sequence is TGTGCCAGCAGCCAAGATGCAGGCTACTATGGCTACACCTTC.

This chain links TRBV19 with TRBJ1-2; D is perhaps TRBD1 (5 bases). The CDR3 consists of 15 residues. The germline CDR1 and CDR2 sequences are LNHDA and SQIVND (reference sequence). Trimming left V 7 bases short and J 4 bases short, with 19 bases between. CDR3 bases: TGTGCCAGTACACGAGACCCAGGGTCTAGCTATGGCTACACCTTC. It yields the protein CASTRDPGSSYGYTF.

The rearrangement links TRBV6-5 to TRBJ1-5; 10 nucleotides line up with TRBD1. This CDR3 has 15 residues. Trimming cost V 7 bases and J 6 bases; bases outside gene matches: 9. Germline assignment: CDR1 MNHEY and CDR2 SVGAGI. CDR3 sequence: CASTGLTGGVQPQHF. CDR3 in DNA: TGTGCCAGCACTGGGTTGACAGGGGGCGTTCAGCCCCAGCATTTT.

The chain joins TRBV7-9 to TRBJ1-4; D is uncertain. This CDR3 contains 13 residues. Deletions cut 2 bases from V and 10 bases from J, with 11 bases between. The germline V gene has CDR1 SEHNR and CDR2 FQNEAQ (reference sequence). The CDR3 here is CASSLPPGGKLFF. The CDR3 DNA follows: TGTGCCAGCAGCTTACCTCCGGGTGGAAAACTGTTTTTT.

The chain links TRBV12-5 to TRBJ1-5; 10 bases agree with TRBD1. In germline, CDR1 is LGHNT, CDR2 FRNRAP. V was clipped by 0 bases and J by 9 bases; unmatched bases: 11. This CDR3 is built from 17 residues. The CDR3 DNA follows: TGTGCTAGTGGTTTGGTAATTGGGACAGGGGCCGGGGGGCCCCAGCATTTT. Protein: CASGLVIGTGAGGPQHF.

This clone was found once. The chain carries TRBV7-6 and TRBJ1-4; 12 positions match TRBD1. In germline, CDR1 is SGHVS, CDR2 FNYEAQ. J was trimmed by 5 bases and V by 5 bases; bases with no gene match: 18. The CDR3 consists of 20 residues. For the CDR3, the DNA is TGTGCCAGCAGCCCGTATTTCCGGGACAGGGGGCCGAGGAAAAATGAAAAACTGTTTTTT. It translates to CASSPYFRDRGPRKNEKLFF.

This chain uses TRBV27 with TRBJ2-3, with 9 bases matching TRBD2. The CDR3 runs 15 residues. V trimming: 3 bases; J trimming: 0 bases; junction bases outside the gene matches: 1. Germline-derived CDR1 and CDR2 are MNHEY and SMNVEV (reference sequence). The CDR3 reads CASSLGLASTDTQYF. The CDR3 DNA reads TGTGCCAGCAGTTTGGGACTAGCTAGCACAGATACGCAGTATTTT.

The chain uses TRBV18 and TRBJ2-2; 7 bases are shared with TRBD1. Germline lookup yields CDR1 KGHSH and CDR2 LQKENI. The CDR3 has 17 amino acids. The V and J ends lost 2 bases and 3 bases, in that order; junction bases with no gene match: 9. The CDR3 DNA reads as TGTGCCAGCTCACCATCGCGACAGGGTTCGCACACCGGGGAGCTGTTTTTT. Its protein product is CASSPSRQGSHTGELFF.

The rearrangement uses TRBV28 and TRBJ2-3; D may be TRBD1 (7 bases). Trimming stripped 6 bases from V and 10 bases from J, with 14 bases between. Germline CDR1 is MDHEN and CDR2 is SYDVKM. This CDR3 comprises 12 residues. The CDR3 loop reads CASRPGGTPQYF. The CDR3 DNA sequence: TGTGCCAGCAGACCAGGGGGGACCCCGCAGTATTTT.

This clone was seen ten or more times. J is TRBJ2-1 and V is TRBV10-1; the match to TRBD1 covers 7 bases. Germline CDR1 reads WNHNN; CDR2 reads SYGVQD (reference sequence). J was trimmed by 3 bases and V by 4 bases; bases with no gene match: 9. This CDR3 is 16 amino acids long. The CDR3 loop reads CASSGSVGQVYNEQFF. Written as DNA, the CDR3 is TGCGCCAGCAGTGGCAGCGTAGGACAGGTCTACAATGAGCAGTTCTTC.

CDR3 residues: CASSKGTELNQPQHF. The CDR3 coding sequence is TGTGCCAGTAGTAAGGGGACAGAACTTAATCAGCCCCAGCATTTT. The chain uses TRBV19 and TRBJ1-5, with 7 bases fitting TRBD1. The germline CDR1 and CDR2 sequences are LNHDA and SQIVND (reference sequence). After removal of 4 bases from V and 4 bases from J, the junction contained 7 bases not matched to a gene. There are 15 residues in the CDR3.

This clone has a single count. In DNA, the CDR3 is TGTGCCAGTACCAAGGAACACAGAAATCAGCCCCAGCATTTT. Translated, it gives CASTKEHRNQPQHF. This sequence joins TRBV19 and TRBJ1-5; D is ambiguous. This CDR3 region has 14 residues. Germline CDR1 is LNHDA and CDR2 is SQIVND (reference sequence). Between the trimmed V and J ends, which lost 7 bases and 4 bases, there was a span of 14 bases.

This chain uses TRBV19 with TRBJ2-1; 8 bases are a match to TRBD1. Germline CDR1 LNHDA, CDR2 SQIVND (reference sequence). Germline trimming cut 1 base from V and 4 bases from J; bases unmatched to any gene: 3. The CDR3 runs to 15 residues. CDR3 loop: CASSIAGQVYNEQFF. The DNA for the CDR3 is TGTGCCAGTAGTATAGCGGGACAGGTATACAATGAGCAGTTCTTC.

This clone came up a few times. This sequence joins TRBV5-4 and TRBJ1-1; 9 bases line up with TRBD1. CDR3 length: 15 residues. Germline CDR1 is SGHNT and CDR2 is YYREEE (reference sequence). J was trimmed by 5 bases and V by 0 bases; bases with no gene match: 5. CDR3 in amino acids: CASSLGGQGGTEAFF. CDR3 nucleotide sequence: TGTGCCAGCAGCTTGGGGGGACAGGGTGGTACTGAAGCTTTCTTT.

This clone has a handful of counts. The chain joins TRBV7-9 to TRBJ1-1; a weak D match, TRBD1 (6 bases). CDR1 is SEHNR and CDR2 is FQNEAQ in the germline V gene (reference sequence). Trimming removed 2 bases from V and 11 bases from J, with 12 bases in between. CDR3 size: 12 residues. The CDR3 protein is CASSLTGREAFF. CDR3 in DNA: TGTGCCAGCAGCTTAACAGGGAGGGAGGCTTTCTTT.

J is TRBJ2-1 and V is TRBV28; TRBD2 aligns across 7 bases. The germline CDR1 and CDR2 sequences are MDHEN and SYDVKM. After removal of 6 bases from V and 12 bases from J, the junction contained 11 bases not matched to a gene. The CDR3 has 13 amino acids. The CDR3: CASRNGGRESQFF. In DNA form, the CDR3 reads TGTGCCAGCAGAAACGGAGGGCGGGAGTCGCAGTTCTTC.

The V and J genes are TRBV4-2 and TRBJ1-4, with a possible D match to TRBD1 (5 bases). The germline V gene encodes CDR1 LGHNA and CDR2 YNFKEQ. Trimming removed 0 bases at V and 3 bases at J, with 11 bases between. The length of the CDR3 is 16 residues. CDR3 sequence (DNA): TGTGCCAGCAGCCAAGATTTAGGGGCACCTAATGAAAAACTGTTTTTT. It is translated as CASSQDLGAPNEKLFF.

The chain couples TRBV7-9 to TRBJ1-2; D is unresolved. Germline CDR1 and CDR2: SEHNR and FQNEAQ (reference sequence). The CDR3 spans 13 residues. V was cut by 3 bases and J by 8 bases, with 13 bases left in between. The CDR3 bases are TGTGCCAGCAGCTTTATCTCGATAGAAGGCTACACCTTC. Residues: CASSFISIEGYTF.

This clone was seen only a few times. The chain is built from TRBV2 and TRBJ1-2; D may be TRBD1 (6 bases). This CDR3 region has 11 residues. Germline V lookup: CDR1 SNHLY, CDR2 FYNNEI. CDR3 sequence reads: CATARDRSSTF. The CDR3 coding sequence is TGTGCGACGGCCCGAGACAGGTCGAGCACCTTC.

The DNA for the CDR3 is TGCGCCAGCAGCCCCCGGGGGGGCAGAGACGAGCAGTACTTC. Its protein is CASSPRGGRDEQYF. This chain uses TRBV5-1 with TRBJ2-7, with 8 bases that match TRBD2. Germline V gene data show CDR1 as SGHRS and CDR2 as YFSETQ. The CDR3 totals 14 residues. Germline trimming cut 4 bases from V and 5 bases from J; bases unmatched to any gene: 8.

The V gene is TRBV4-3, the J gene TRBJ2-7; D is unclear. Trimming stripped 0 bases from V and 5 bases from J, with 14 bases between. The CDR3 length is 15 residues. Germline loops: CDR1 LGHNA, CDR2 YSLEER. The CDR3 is CASSQDELVNNEQYF. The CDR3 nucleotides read TGCGCCAGCAGCCAAGATGAGCTAGTGAACAACGAGCAGTACTTC.

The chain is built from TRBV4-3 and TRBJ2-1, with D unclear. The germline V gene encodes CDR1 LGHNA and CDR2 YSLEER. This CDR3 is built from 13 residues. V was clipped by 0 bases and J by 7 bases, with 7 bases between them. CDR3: CASSQEGWNEQFF. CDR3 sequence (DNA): TGCGCCAGCAGCCAAGAGGGCTGGAATGAGCAGTTCTTC.